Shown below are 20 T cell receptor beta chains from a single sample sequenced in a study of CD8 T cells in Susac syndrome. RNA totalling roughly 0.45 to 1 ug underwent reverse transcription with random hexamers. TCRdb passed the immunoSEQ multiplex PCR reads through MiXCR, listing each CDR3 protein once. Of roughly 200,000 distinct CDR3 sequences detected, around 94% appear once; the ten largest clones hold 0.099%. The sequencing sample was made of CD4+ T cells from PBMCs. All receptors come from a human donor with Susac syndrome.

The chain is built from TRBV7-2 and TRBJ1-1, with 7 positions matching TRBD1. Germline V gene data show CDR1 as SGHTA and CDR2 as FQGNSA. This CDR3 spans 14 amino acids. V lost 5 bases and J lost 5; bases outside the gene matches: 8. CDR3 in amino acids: CASSPYRGGTEAFF. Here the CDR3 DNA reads TGTGCCAGCAGCCCGTACAGGGGTGGGACTGAAGCTTTCTTT.

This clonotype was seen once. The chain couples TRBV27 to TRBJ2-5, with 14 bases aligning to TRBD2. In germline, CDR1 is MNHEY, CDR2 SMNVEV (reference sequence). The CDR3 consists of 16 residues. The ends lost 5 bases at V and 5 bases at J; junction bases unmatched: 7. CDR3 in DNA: TGTGCCAGCAGTCCAGGGGGACTAGCGGGAGAGGAGACCCAGTACTTC. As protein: CASSPGGLAGEETQYF.

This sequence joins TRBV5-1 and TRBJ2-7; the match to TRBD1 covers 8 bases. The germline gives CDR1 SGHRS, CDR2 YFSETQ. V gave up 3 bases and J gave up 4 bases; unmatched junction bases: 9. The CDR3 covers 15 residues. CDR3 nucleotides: TGCGCCAGCAGCTGGAGGGGGACAGGAGGATACGAGCAGTACTTC. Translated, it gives CASSWRGTGGYEQYF.

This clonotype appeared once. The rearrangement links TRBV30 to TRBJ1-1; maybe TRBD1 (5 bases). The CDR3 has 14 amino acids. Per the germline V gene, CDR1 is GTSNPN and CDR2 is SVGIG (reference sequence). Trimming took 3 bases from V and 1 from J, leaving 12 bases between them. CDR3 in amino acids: CAWRRRQGNTEAFF. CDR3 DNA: TGTGCCTGGAGAAGGAGGCAGGGGAACACTGAAGCTTTCTTT.

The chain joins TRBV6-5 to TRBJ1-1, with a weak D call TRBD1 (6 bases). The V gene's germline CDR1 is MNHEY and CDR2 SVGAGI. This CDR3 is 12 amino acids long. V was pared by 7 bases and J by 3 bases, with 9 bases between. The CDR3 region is CASTRGDTEAFF. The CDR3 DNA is TGTGCCAGCACTAGGGGGGACACTGAAGCTTTCTTT.

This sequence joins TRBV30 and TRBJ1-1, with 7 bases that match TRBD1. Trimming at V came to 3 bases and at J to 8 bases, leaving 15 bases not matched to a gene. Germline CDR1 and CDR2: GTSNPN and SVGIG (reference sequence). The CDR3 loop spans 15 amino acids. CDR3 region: CAWRNTGEVMSEAFF. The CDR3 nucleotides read TGTGCCTGGAGAAACACAGGGGAGGTAATGTCAGAAGCTTTCTTT.

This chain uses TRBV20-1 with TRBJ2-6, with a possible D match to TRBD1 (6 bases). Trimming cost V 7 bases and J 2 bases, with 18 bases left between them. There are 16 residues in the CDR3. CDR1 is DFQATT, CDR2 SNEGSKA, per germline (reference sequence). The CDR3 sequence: CSVPPLQGPGANVLTF. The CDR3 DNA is TGCAGTGTTCCACCCCTACAGGGCCCTGGGGCCAACGTCCTGACTTTC.

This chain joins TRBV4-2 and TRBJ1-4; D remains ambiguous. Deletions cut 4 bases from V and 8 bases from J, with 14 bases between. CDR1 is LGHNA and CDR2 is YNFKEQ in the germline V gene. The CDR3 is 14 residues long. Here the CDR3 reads CASSRELSEEKLFF. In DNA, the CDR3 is TGTGCCAGCAGCCGGGAATTGTCAGAAGAAAAACTGTTTTTT.

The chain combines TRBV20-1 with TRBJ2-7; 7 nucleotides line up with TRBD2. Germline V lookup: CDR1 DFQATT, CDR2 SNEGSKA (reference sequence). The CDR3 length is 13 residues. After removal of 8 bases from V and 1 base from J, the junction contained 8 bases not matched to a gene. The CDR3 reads CSPRASGSYEQYF. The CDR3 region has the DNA TGCAGTCCCCGGGCTAGCGGATCCTACGAGCAGTACTTC.

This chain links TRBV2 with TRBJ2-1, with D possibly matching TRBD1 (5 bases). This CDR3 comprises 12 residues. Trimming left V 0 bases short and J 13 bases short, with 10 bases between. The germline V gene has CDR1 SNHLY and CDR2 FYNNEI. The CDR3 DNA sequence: TGTGCCAGCAGTGAAGCGCTGGGGCGACAGTTCTTC. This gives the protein CASSEALGRQFF.

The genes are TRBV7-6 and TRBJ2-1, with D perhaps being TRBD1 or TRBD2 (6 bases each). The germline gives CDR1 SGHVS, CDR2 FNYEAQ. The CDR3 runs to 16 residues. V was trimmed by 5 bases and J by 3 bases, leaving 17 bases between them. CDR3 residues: CASSPRVGGNYNEQFF. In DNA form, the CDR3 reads TGTGCCAGCAGCCCTCGGGTGGGGGGCAACTACAATGAGCAGTTCTTC.

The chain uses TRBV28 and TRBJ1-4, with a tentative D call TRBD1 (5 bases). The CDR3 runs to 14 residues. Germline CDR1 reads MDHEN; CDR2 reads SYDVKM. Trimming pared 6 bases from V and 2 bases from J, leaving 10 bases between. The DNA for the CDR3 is TGTGCCAGCAGCCCGCCAGGGACTAATGAAAAACTGTTTTTT. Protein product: CASSPPGTNEKLFF.

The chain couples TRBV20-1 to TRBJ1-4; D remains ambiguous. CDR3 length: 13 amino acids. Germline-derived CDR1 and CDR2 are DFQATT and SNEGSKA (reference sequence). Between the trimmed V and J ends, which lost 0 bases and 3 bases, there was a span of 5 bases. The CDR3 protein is CSARDRSNEKLFF. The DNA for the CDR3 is TGCAGTGCTAGAGACCGATCTAATGAAAAACTGTTTTTT.

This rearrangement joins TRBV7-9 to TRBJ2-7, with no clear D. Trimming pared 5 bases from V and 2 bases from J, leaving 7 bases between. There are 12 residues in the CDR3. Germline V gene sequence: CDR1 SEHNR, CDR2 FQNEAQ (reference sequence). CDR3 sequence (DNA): TGTGCCAGCAGCCCGGACCCCTACGAGCAGTACTTC. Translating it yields CASSPDPYEQYF.

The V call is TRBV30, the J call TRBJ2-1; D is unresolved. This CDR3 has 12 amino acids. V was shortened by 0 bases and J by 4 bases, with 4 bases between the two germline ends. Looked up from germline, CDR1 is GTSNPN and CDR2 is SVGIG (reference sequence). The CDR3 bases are TGTGCCTGGAGTGTTGTTTACAATGAGCAGTTCTTC. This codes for CAWSVVYNEQFF.

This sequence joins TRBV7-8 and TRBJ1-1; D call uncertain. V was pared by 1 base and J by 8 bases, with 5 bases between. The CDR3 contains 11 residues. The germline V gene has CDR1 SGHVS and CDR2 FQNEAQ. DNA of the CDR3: TGTGCCAGCAGCTTAGAAAGGGAAGCTTTCTTT. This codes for CASSLEREAFF.

CDR3 sequence: CATSRRTGSPEAFF. CDR3 bases: TGTGCCACCAGCAGACGGACAGGGAGCCCTGAAGCTTTCTTT. The rearrangement links TRBV15 to TRBJ1-1; 8 bases match TRBD1. The CDR3 extends over 14 amino acids. Germline loops: CDR1 LNHNV, CDR2 YYDKDF (reference sequence). V lost 2 bases to trimming and J lost 6 bases; unmatched junction nucleotides: 5.

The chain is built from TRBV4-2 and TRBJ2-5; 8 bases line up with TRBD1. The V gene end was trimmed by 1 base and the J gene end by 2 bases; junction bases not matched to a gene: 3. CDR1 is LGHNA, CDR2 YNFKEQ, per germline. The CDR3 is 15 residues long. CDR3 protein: CASSQVQGVQETQYF. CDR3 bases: TGTGCCAGCAGCCAAGTACAGGGGGTGCAAGAGACCCAGTACTTC.

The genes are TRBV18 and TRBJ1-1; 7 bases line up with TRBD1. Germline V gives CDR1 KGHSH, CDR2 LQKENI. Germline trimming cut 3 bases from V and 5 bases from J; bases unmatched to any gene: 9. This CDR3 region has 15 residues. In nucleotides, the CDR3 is TGTGCCAGCTCACCTTTATTCCAGGGGGTTACTGAAGCTTTCTTT. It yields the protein CASSPLFQGVTEAFF.

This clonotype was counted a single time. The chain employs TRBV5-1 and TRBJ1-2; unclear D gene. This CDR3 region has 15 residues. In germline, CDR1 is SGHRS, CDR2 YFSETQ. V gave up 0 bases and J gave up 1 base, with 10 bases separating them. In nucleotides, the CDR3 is TGCGCCAGCAGCTTGGTTGGCGGATTTAACTATGGCTACACCTTC. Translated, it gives CASSLVGGFNYGYTF.